The clone carrying this T cell receptor beta chain was seen a handful of times. Its matching antigen is unknown. TCRdb re-called the 5' RACE reads through MiXCR, storing one row per CDR3 protein. The sample shows 62,000 or so distinct CDR3 sequences, 22% of them seen only once. Study-level results: Tumor memory CD4+ T cell TCR gene usage was found to cluster with blood and lymph node memory CD4+ cells and with lymph node naive CD4+ cells.

The V and J ends lost 3 bases and 0 bases respectively, with 13 bases between them. The CDR3 runs 16 residues. Germline CDR1 SNHLY, CDR2 FYNNEI. V and J are TRBV2 and TRBJ2-3; D unclear. The clonotype was recovered from a female donor with breast cancer. Input material: memory CD4+ T cells sorted from a lymph node. Subset defined: memory CD4+ T cells, CD4+CD45RO+CD25-. DNA of the CDR3: TGTGCCAGCAGTGAGGGAAGACCCACGAGCACAGATACGCAGTATTTT. It encodes CASSEGRPTSTDTQYF.